Shown below are 14 T cell receptor beta chains from a single sample sequenced in a study of blood T cell repertoires in COVID-19 (dated by TCRdb to about 2020). Library generation was performed with the immunoSEQ multiplex PCR assay. The source is immuneACCESS, and TCRdb retained only in-frame sequences with V and J called. Part of the clones is not carried over; for the studies checked, unresolved V genes explain less than half of this, and the remainder is unexplained. For this sample there are more than 150,000 clones; just under 90% appear just once. The ten largest clones add up to roughly an eighth of the sample. Sample: peripheral blood. The receptors were gathered from a woman aged 70-85 years with COVID-19, enrolled during active disease.

The V call is TRBV19, the J call TRBJ2-6; D might be TRBD2 (6 bases). Germline CDR1 is LNHDA and CDR2 is SQIVND (reference sequence). V was shortened by 10 bases and J by 2 bases, with 12 bases between the two germline ends. CDR3 length: 14 residues. The CDR3 sequence: CATKWGAGANVLTF. CDR3 DNA sequence: TGTGCCACTAAGTGGGGGGCTGGGGCCAACGTCCTGACTTTC.

The chain recombines TRBV6-5 with TRBJ1-4; D is uncertain. CDR1 and CDR2 from the germline V gene are MNHEY and SVGAGI. The CDR3 sequence is 14 residues long. Trimming took 2 bases from V and 0 from J, leaving 4 bases between them. CDR3 loop: CASSYRATNEKLFF. Written as DNA, the CDR3 is TGTGCCAGCAGTTACAGAGCAACTAATGAAAAACTGTTTTTT.

This clone was recorded once. V gene TRBV3-1 (or the pseudogene TRBV3-2) combines with J gene TRBJ1-2, with 8 bases that match TRBD1. V shed 5 bases, J shed 3 bases, and the junction held 5 bases outside the gene matches. The germline CDR1 and CDR2 sequences are LGHDT and YNNKEL (reference sequence). This CDR3 comprises 14 residues. CDR3 nucleotides: TGTGCCAGCAGCTACTCGACAGGGGACTATGGCTACACCTTC. Its protein product is CASSYSTGDYGYTF.

J is TRBJ2-5 and V is TRBV6-5, with 8 bases lining up with TRBD2. This CDR3 spans 15 amino acids. Germline assignment: CDR1 MNHEY and CDR2 SVGAGI. With V trimmed by 6 bases and J by 5 bases, 11 bases remained unmatched. The CDR3 reads CASRLLSGRQETQYF. The DNA for the CDR3 is TGTGCCAGCAGACTCCTAAGCGGGAGACAGGAGACCCAGTACTTC.

The genes are TRBV11-2 and TRBJ2-5; TRBD2 agrees at 10 bases. After removal of 1 base from V and 2 bases from J, the junction contained 7 bases not matched to a gene. Looked up from germline, CDR1 is SGHAT and CDR2 is FQNNGV. This CDR3 is 17 amino acids long. In DNA, the CDR3 is TGTGCCAGCAGCTTAGGGACTAGCGGCAACTTACAAGAGACCCAGTACTTC. Translation: CASSLGTSGNLQETQYF.

The J gene is TRBJ2-5, the V gene TRBV7-9; perhaps TRBD1 as D (6 bases). Germline V CDR1 and CDR2: SEHNR, FQNEAQ (reference sequence). The CDR3 runs to 16 residues. Trimming took 4 bases from V and 0 from J, leaving 15 bases between them. The CDR3 region has the DNA TGTGCCAGCAGCTACAGGGTCTTCGTAGACCAAGAGACCCAGTACTTC. Its translation is CASSYRVFVDQETQYF.

The V call is TRBV28, the J call TRBJ2-7, with 9 bases lining up with TRBD1. J gave up 9 bases and V 4 bases, and 13 bases lay outside the gene matches. CDR3 size: 15 residues. The germline CDR1 and CDR2 sequences are MDHEN and SYDVKM. CDR3 in DNA: TGTGCCAGCAGTTCCACCGACAGGGGGGCCTTCCCGCAGTACTTC. The encoded protein is CASSSTDRGAFPQYF.

The chain uses TRBV7-9 and TRBJ1-1, with 7 positions matching TRBD1. There are 13 residues in the CDR3. From germline, CDR1 is SEHNR and CDR2 FQNEAQ (reference sequence). With V trimmed by 5 bases and J by 6 bases, 6 bases remained unmatched. The DNA for the CDR3 is TGTGCCAGCAGCCCGGGACAGACATCTGAAGCTTTCTTT. Protein sequence: CASSPGQTSEAFF. Full variable domain (missing parts from reference TRBV7-9 and TRBJ1-1): DTGVSQNPRHKITKRGQNVTFRCDPISEHNRLYWYRQTLGQGPEFLTYFQNEAQLEKSRLLSDRFSAERPKGSFSTLEIQRTEQGDSAMYLCASSPGQTSEAFFGQGTRLTVV.

This chain connects TRBV7-9 to TRBJ1-1; D remains unclear. The V and J ends lost 2 bases and 1 base respectively, with 8 bases between them. Germline V gives CDR1 SEHNR, CDR2 FQNEAQ (reference sequence). The CDR3 totals 14 residues. The CDR3 DNA reads as TGTGCCAGCAGCTTAACACAGCCGAACACTGAAGCTTTCTTT. This gives the protein CASSLTQPNTEAFF.

Comments on this clone: The germline gene is not matched at one end of the junction; a read error may be the cause. V is TRBV3-1 (or the pseudogene TRBV3-2) and J is TRBJ1-2; perhaps TRBD1 as D (5 bases). The CDR3 loop spans 14 amino acids. Germline CDR1 LGHDT, CDR2 YNNKEL (reference sequence). In nucleotides, the CDR3 is TGTGCCAGCACCCAAGGGCAGGGATCTTATGGCTACACCTTC. Protein: CASTQGQGSYGYTF.

The rearrangement uses TRBV5-1 and TRBJ1-1; D is possibly TRBD1 (6 bases). CDR3 length: 16 residues. V lost 2 bases and J 4 bases, leaving 18 bases between the germline ends. The germline V gene encodes CDR1 SGHRS and CDR2 YFSETQ. As DNA, the CDR3 is TGCGCCAGCAGCTTACAACCAGGGGCTTCCTCCACTGAAGCTTTCTTT. Translated: CASSLQPGASSTEAFF.

This clone appeared a single time. This rearrangement joins TRBV5-1 to TRBJ1-4; no clear D. The ends were cut back, 3 bases at V and 4 bases at J, with 10 bases in the middle. The CDR3 totals 14 residues. CDR1 SGHRS and CDR2 YFSETQ come from the germline V gene. CDR3: CASSSSGGNEKLFF. CDR3 coding DNA: TGCGCCAGCAGCTCGAGCGGCGGTAATGAAAAACTGTTTTTT.

The chain recombines TRBV30 with TRBJ2-3; perhaps TRBD2 as D (6 bases). This CDR3 has 16 amino acids. The ends were cut back, 2 bases at V and 3 bases at J, with 18 bases in the middle. Germline V CDR1 and CDR2: GTSNPN, SVGIG (reference sequence). This chain's CDR3 is CAWSTLRAGRTDTQYF. The CDR3 DNA reads as TGTGCCTGGAGTACACTCCGCGCGGGAAGGACAGATACGCAGTATTTT. Full variable domain (remainder filled in from reference TRBV30 and TRBJ2-3): SQTIHQWPATLVQPVGSPLSLECTVEGTSNPNLYWYRQAAGRGLQLLFYSVGIGQISSEVPQNLSASRPQDRQFILSSKKLLLSDSGFYLCAWSTLRAGRTDTQYFGPGTRLTVL.

The chain links TRBV7-6 to TRBJ2-2; 7 positions match TRBD1. The CDR3 has 15 residues. Germline V gene sequence: CDR1 SGHVS, CDR2 FNYEAQ. With 5 bases clipped from V and 4 bases from J, the junction kept 7 bases outside the gene matches. The CDR3: CASSHRDRVTGELFF. In nucleotides, the CDR3 is TGTGCCAGCAGCCACCGGGACAGAGTCACCGGGGAGCTGTTTTTT. Full variable domain (missing parts from reference TRBV7-6 and TRBJ2-2): GAGVSQSPRYKVTKRGQDVALRCDPISGHVSLYWYRQALGQGPEFLTYFNYEAQQDKSGLPNDRFSAERPEGSISTLTIQRTEQRDSAMYRCASSHRDRVTGELFFGEGSRLTVL.